This T cell receptor beta chain was captured by sequencing in a study of post-analysis software for immune sequencing data. Study conclusions and caveats: The authors found that F measure strongly co-clustered same-batch samples.

Researchers reported that TCR beta cDNA libraries carried unique molecular identifiers. Roughly 500,000 cDNA molecules were obtained per 1 to 10 million input T cells. TCRdb called the PCR reads again in MiXCR, with one record for every CDR3 protein. This sample has 170,000 or so distinct CDR3 sequences, with around 30% found just once. There are many counts of this clonotype. The antigen remains undetermined. The sequenced material came from blood. The TCR sequence derives from a girl aged 5-17 years with multiple sclerosis.

The CDR3 nucleotides are TGTGCCAGCAGCTTAGGCAGGGGGTCTTCCGAGCAGTACTTC. This sequence encodes CASSLGRGSSEQYF. The rearrangement links TRBV7-8 to TRBJ2-7; 7 positions match TRBD1. J lost 6 bases, V lost 1 base, and 6 bases had no gene match. Germline CDR1 SGHVS, CDR2 FQNEAQ. The CDR3 covers 14 residues.